This TCR beta chain was identified in a study of blood T cells in healthy people across ages. Broader study findings: Strong correlation was found linking TCR beta diversity to naive T cell percentage.

PCR was performed a second time for about 6 to 11 cycles using a sample-barcoded 5' primer and a J-beta primer mix. Using its own MiXCR run on the 5' RACE reads, TCRdb lists one record per CDR3 protein. Of approximately 2,000,000 distinct CDR3 sequences in the sample, about 39% were seen once. This clonotype was seen a handful of times. Its antigen is unknown. V was cut by 0 bases and J by 6 bases, with 15 bases left in between. The germline CDR1 and CDR2 sequences are SGHRS and YFSETQ. The CDR3 is made up of 15 amino acids. Material: blood. This TCR derives from a human donor in good health. The chain links TRBV5-1 to TRBJ1-2; perhaps TRBD1 as D (6 bases). The CDR3 reads CASSLAGGLSDGYTF. The CDR3 DNA reads as TGCGCCAGCAGCTTGGCCGGGGGGCTATCGGATGGCTACACCTTC.